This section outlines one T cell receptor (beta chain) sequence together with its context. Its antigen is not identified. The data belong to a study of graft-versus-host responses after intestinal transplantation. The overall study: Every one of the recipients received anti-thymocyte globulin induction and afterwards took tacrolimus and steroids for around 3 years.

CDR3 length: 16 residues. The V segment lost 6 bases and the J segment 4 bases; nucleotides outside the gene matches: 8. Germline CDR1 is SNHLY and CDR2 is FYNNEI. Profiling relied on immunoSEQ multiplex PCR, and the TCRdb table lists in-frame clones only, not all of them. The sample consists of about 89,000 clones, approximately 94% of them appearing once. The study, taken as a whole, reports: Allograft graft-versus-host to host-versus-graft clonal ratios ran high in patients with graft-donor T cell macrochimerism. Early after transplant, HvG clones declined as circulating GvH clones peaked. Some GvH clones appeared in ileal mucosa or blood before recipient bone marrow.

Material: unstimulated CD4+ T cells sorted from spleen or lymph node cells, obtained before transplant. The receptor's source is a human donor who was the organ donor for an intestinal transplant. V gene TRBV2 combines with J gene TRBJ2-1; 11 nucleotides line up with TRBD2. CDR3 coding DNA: TGTGCCAGCAGGGCCCCTAGCGGGGGGCTTTACAATGAGCAGTTCTTC. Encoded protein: CASRAPSGGLYNEQFF.